This T cell receptor (beta chain) came from a study of T-cell reconstitution after alpha-beta-depleted transplantation in children. CDR1 and CDR2 from the germline V gene are DFQATT and SNEGSKA (reference sequence). CDR3 length: 14 residues. V was pared by 0 bases and J by 4 bases, with 12 bases between. The study's findings and limits: At the one-year point after transplant, T-cell counts and TCRbeta diversity were found to come mostly from T cells that had been newly produced. Expanded graft clones numbering several hundred reportedly gave rise to alpha-beta T cells about two months after transplant. Certain patients had high TCRbeta diversity at day 60, and it came from recipient T cells and thymic progenitors that survived.

In this sample, this clonotype turned up a few times. Its antigen remains unidentified. It was with unique molecular identifiers that the TCRbeta library was prepared. From the PCR reads, TCRdb called clonotypes with MiXCR, one entry per CDR3 protein. The sample holds about 110,000 distinct CDR3 sequences; approximately 6% are singletons and the top ten take roughly 23%. The chain is built from TRBV20-1 and TRBJ1-1; D is possibly TRBD1 (5 bases). The TCR originated in a male patient aged 2 to 10 who had a stem cell transplant for acute lymphoblastic leukemia, so the T cells may come from the graft donor. The sequenced sample was PBMCs, mostly from graft donor cells, obtained 360 days after TCRalphabeta/CD19-depleted stem cell transplant. CDR3 nucleotide sequence: TGCAGTGCTAGAGACCCGAGGGGCGCCACTGAAGCTTTCTTT. Translated: CSARDPRGATEAFF.